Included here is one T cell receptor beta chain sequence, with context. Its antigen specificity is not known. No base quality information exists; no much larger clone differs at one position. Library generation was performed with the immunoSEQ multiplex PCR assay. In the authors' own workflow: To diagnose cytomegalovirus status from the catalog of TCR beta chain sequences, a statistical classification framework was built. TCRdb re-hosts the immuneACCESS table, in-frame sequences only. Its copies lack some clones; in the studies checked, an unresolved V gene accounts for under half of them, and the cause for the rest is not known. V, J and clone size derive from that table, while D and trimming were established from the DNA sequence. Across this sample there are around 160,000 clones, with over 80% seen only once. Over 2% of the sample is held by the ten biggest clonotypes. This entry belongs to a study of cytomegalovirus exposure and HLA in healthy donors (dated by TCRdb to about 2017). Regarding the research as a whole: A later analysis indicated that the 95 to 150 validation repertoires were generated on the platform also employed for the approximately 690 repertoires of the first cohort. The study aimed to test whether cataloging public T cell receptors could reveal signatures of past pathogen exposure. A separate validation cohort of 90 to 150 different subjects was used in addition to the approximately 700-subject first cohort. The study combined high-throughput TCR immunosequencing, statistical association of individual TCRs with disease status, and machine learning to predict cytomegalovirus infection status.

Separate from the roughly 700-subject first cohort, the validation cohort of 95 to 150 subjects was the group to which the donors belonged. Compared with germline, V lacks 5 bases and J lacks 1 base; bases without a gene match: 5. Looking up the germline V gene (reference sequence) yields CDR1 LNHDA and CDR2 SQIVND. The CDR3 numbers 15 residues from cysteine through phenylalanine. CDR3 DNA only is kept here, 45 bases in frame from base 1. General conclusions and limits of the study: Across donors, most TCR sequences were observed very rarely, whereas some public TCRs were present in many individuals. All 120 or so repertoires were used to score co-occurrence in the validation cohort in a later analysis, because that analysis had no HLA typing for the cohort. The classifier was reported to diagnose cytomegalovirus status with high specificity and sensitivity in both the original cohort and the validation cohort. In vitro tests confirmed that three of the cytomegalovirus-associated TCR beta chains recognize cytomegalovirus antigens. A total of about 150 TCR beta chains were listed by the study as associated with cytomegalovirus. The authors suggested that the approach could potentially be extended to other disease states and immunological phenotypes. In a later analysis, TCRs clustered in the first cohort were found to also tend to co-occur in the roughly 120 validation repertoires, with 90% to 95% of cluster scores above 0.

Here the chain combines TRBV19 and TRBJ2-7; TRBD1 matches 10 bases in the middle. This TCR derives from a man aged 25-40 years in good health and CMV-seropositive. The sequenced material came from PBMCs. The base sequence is TGTGCCAGTAGTCACGGACAGGGGGGGTCCTACGAGCAGTACTTC. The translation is CASSHGQGGSYEQYF.